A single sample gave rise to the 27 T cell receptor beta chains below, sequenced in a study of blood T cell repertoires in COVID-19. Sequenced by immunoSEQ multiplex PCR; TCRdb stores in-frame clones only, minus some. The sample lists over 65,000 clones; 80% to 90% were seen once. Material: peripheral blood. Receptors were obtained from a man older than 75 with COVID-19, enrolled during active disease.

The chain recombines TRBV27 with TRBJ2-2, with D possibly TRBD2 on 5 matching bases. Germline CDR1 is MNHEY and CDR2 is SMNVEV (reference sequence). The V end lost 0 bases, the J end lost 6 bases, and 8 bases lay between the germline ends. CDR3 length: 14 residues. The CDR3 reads CASSLSRLSGELFF. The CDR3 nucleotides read TGTGCCAGCAGTTTATCGAGACTATCCGGGGAGCTGTTTTTT.

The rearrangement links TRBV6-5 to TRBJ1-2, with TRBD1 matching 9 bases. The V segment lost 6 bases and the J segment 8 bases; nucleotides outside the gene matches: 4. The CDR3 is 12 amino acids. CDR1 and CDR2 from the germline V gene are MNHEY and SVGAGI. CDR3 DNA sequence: TGTGCCAGCAGACGGACAGGGGACGGCTACACCTTC. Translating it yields CASRRTGDGYTF.

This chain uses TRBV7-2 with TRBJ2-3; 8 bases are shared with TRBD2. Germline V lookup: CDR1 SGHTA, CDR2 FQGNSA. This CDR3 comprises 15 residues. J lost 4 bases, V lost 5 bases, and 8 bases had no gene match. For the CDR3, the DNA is TGTGCCAGCAGCCCCCGTAGCGGGGATTCAGATACGCAGTATTTT. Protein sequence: CASSPRSGDSDTQYF.

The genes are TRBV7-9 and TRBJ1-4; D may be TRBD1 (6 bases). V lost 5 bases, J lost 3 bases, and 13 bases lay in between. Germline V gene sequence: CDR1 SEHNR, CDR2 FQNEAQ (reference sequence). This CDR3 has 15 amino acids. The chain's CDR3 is CASSPQGGANEKLFF. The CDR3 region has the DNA TGTGCCAGCAGCCCTCAAGGGGGGGCTAATGAAAAACTGTTTTTT.

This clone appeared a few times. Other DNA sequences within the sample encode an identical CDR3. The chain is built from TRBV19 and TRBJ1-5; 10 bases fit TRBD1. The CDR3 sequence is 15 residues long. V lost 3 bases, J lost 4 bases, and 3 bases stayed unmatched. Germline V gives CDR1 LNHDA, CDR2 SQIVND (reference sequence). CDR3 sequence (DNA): TGTGCCAGTAGTATCGGACAGGGGGGGAATCAGCCCCAGCATTTT. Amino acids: CASSIGQGGNQPQHF.

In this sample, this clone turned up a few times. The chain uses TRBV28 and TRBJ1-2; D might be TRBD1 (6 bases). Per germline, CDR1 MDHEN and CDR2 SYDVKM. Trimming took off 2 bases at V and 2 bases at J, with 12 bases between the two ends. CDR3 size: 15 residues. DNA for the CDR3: TGTGCCAGCAGTTTAGAAGGGGGATGGAACTATGGCTACACCTTC. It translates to CASSLEGGWNYGYTF.

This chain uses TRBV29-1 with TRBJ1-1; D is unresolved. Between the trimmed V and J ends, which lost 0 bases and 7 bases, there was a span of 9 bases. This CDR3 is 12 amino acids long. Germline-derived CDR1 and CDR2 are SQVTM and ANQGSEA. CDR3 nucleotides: TGCAGCGTTGAAGATCAGCGAGGTGAAGCTTTCTTT. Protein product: CSVEDQRGEAFF.

DNA for the CDR3: TGTGCCAGCAGCCTCAGGGCGACTGAAGCTTTCTTT. It translates to CASSLRATEAFF. This chain links TRBV11-2 with TRBJ1-1, with D possibly matching TRBD1 (5 bases). V dropped 5 bases and J dropped 5 bases, with 9 bases sitting between them. This CDR3 spans 12 amino acids. Germline assignment: CDR1 SGHAT and CDR2 FQNNGV.

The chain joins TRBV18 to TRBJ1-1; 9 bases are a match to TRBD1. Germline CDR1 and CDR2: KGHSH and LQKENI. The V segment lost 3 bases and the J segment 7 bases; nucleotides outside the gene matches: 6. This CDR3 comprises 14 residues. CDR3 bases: TGTGCCAGCTCACCGCAAACAGGGGGCCATGAAGCTTTCTTT. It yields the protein CASSPQTGGHEAFF.

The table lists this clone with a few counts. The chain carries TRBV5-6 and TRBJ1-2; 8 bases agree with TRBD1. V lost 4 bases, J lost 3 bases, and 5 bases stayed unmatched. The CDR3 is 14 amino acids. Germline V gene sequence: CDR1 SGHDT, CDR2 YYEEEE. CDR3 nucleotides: TGTGCCAGCAGCCCCCGACAGGGGCACTATGGCTACACCTTC. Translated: CASSPRQGHYGYTF.

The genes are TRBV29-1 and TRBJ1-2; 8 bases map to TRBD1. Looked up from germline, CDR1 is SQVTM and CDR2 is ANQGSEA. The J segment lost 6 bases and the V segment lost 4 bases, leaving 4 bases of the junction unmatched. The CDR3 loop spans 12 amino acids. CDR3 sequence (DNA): TGCAGCGTTGGACAGGGGTTCAATGGCTACACCTTC. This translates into CSVGQGFNGYTF.

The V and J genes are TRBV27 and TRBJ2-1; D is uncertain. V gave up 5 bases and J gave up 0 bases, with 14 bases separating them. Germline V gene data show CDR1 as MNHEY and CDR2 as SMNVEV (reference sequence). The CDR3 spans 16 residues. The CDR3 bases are TGTGCCAGCAGTACCCTCCAAGCGAGCTCCTACAATGAGCAGTTCTTC. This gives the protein CASSTLQASSYNEQFF.

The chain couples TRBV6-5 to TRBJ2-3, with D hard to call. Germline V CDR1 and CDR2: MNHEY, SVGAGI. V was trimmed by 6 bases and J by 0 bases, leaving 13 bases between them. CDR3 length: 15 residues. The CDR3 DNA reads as TGTGCCAGCAGCACAGCCGGATTTAGCACAGATACGCAGTATTTT. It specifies CASSTAGFSTDTQYF.

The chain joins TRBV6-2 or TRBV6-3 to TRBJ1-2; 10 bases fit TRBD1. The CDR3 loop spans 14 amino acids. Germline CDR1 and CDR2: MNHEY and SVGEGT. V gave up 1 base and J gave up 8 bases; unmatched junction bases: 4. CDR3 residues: CASSYYGQGDGYTF. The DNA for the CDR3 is TGTGCCAGCAGTTACTACGGACAGGGGGACGGCTACACCTTC.

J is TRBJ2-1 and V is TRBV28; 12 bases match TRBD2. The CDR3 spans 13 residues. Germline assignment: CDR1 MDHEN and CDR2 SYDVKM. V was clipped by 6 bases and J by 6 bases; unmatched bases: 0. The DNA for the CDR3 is TGTGCCAGCAGACTAGCGGGGGGCAATGAGCAGTTCTTC. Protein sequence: CASRLAGGNEQFF.

CDR3 DNA sequence: TGTGCCAGCAGCGCAAGGGCTGGGGCAGGGGGAGAGGAGACCCAGTACTTC. This encodes CASSARAGAGGEETQYF. The rearrangement joins TRBV9 to TRBJ2-5; TRBD1 matches 7 bases. Germline CDR1 and CDR2: SGDLS and YYNGEE. This CDR3 spans 17 amino acids. V gave up 3 bases and J gave up 5 bases; unmatched junction bases: 16.

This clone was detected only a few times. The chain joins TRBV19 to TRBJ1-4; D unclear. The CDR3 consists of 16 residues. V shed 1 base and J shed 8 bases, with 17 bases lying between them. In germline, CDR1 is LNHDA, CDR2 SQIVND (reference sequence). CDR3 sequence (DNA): TGTGCCAGTAGTATAGTCGGCGGCCTCGAATCGGAAAAACTGTTTTTT. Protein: CASSIVGGLESEKLFF.

DNA for the CDR3: TGTGCCAGCAGGACAGGGGCTTGGGGATACGAGCAGTACTTC. Translation: CASRTGAWGYEQYF. This chain uses TRBV6-5 with TRBJ2-7, with TRBD1 matching 8 bases. J was trimmed by 4 bases and V by 6 bases; bases with no gene match: 8. The V gene's germline CDR1 is MNHEY and CDR2 SVGAGI. The CDR3 has 14 residues.

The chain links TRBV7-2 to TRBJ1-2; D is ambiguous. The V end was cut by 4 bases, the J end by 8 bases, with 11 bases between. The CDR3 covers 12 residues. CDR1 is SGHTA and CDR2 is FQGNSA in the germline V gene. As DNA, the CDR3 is TGTGCCAGCAGCTATCCAGGCGGGGGCTACACCTTC. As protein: CASSYPGGGYTF. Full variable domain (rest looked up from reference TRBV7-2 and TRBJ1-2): GAGVSQSPSNKVTEKGKDVELRCDPISGHTALYWYRQSLGQGLEFLIYFQGNSAPDKSGLPSDRFSAERTGGSVSTLTIQRTQQEDSAVYLCASSYPGGGYTFGSGTRLTVV.

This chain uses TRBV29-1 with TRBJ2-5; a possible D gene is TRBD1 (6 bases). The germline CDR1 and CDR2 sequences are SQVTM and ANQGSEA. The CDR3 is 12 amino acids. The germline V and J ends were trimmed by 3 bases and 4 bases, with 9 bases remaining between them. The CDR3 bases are TGCAGCGTTGAGGGCAGGGGAGAGACCCAGTACTTC. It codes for CSVEGRGETQYF.

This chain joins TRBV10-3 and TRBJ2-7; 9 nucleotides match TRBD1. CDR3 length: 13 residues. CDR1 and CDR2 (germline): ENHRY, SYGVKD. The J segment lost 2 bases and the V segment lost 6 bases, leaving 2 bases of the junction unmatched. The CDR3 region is CAISGQGTYEQYF. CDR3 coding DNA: TGTGCCATCAGCGGACAGGGGACCTACGAGCAGTACTTC.

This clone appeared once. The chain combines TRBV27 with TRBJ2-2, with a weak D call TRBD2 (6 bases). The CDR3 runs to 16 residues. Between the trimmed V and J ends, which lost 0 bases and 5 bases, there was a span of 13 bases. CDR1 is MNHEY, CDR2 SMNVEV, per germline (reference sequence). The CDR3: CASSLSLGRGTGELFF. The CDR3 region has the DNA TGTGCCAGCAGTTTATCCCTGGGCCGGGGGACCGGGGAGCTGTTTTTT.

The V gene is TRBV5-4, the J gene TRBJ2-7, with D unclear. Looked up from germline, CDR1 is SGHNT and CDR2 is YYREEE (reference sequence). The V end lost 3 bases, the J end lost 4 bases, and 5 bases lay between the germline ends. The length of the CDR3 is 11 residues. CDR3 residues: CASSSQYEQYF. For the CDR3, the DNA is TGTGCCAGCAGCTCCCAGTACGAGCAGTACTTC. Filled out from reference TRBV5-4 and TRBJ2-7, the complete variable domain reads ETGVTQSPTHLIKTRGQQVTLRCSSQSGHNTVSWYQQALGQGPQFIFQYYREEENGRGNFPPRFSGLQFPNYSSELNVNALELDDSALYLCASSSQYEQYFGPGTRLTVT.

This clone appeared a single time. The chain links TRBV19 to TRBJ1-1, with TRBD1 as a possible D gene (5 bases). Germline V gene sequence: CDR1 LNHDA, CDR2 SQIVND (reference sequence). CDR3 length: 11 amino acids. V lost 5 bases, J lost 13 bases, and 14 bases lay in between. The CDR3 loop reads CASSVADKHFF. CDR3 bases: TGTGCCAGTAGTGTCGCGGACAAGCATTTCTTT.

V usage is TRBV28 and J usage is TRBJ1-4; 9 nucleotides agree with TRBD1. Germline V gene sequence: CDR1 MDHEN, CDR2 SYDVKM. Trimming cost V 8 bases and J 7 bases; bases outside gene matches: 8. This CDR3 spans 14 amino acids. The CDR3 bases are TGTGCCAGCGGTTCAAGACAGGGGGGTGAAAAACTGTTTTTT. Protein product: CASGSRQGGEKLFF.

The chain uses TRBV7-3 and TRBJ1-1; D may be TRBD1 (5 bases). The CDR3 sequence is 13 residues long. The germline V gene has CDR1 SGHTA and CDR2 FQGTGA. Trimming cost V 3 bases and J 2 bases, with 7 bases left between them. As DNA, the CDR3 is TGTGCCAGCAGCTTTCAGGGTAACACTGAAGCTTTCTTT. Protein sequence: CASSFQGNTEAFF. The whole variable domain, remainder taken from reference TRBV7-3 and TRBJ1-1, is GAGVSQTPSNKVTEKGKYVELRCDPISGHTALYWYRQSLGQGPEFLIYFQGTGAADDSGLPNDRFFAVRPEGSVSTLKIQRTERGDSAVYLCASSFQGNTEAFFGQGTRLTVV.

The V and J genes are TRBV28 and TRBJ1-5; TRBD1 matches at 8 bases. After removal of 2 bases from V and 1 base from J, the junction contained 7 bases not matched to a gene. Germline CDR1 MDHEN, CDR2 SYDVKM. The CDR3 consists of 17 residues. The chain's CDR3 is CASSLPGGQLSNQPQHF. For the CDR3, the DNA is TGTGCCAGCAGTTTACCAGGGGGCCAATTAAGCAATCAGCCCCAGCATTTT.